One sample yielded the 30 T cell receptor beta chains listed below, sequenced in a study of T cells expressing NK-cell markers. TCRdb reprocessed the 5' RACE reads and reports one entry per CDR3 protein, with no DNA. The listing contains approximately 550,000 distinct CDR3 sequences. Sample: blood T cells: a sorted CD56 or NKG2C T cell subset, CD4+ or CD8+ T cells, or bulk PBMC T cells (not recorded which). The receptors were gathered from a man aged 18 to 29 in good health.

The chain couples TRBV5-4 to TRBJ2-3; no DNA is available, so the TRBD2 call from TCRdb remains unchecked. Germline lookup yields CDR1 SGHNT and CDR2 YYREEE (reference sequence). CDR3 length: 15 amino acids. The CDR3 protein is CASSQELANTDTQYF.

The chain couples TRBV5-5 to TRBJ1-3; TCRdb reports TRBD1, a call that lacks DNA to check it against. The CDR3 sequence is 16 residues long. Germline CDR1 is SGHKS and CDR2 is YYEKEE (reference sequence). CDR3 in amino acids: CASSWGQATSGNTIYF. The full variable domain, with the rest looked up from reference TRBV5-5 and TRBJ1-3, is DAGVTQSPTHLIKTRGQQVTLRCSPISGHKSVSWYQQVLGQGPQFIFQYYEKEERGRGNFPDRFSARQFPNYSSELNVNALLLGDSALYLCASSWGQATSGNTIYFGEGSWLTVV.

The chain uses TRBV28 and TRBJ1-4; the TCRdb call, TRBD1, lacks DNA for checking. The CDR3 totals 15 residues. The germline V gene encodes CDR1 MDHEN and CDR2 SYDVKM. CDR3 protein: CASSFHDRLREKLFF.

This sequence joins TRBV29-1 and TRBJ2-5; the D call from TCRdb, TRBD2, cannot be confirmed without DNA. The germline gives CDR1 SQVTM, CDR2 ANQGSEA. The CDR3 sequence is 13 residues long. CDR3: CSVMTGPQETQYF.

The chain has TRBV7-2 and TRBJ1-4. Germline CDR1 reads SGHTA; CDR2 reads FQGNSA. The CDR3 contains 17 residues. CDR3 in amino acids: CASSLVGVRATNEKLFF.

The CDR3 protein is CASSSGLAGGDIQYF. The chain is built from TRBV5-1 and TRBJ2-4; the TCRdb call, TRBD2, lacks DNA for checking. Germline V gives CDR1 SGHRS, CDR2 YFSETQ. The CDR3 sequence is 15 residues long. Full variable domain (remainder filled in from reference TRBV5-1 and TRBJ2-4): KAGVTQTPRYLIKTRGQQVTLSCSPISGHRSVSWYQQTPGQGLQFLFEYFSETQRNKGNFPGRFSGRQFSNSRSEMNVSTLELGDSALYLCASSSGLAGGDIQYFGAGTRLSVL.

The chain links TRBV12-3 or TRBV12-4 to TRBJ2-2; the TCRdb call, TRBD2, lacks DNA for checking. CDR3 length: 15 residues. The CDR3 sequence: CASSPASGNTGELFF.

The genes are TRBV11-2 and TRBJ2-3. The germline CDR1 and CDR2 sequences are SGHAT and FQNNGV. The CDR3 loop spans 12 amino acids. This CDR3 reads CASSFVTDTQYF. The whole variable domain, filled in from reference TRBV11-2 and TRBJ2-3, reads EAGVAQSPRYKIIEKRQSVAFWCNPISGHATLYWYQQILGQGPKLLIQFQNNGVVDDSQLPKDRFSAERLKGVDSTLKIQPAKLEDSAVYLCASSFVTDTQYFGPGTRLTVL.

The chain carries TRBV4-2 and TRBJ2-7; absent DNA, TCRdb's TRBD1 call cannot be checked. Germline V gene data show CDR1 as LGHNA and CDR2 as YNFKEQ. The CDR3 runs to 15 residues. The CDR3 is CASSQDPLGGYEQYF.

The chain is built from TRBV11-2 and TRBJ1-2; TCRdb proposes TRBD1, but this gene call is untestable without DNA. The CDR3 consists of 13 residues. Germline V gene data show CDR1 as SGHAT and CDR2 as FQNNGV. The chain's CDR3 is CASSGGGNDGYTF.

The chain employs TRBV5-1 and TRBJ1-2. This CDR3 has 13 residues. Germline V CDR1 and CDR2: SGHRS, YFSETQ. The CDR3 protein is CASSPTIRYGYTF.

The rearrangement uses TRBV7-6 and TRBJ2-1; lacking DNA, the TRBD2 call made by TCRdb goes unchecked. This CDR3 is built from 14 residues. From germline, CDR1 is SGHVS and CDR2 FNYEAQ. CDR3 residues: CASSSGTSSNEQFF.

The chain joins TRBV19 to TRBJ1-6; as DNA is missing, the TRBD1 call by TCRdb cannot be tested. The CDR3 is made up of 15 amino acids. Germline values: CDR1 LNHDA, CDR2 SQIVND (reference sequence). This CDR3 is CASSTAGGGDSPLHF.

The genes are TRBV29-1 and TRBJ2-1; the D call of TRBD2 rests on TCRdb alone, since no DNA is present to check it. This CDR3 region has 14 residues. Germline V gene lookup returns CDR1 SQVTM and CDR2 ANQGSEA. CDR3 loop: CSVLLAGVVNEQFF.

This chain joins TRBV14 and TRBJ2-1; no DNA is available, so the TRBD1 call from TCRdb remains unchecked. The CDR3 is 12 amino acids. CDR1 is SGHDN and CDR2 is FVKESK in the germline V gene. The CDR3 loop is CASSPPGQTKIF.

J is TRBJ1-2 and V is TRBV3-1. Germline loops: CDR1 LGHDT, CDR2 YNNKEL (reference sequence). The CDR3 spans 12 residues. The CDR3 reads CASSQNNYGYTF.

CDR3 residues: CASSQIQGAGELFF. This chain uses TRBV3-1 with TRBJ2-2; as DNA is missing, the TRBD1 call by TCRdb cannot be tested. Germline V gene data show CDR1 as LGHDT and CDR2 as YNNKEL (reference sequence). This CDR3 has 14 amino acids.

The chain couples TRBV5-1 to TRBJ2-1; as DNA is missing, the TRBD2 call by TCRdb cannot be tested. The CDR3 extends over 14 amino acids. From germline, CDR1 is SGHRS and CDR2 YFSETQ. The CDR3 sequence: CASSEPGLAGGNFF.

The CDR3 sequence is CASSLIGQIDNEQFF. The chain couples TRBV7-3 to TRBJ2-1; the TCRdb D gene call, TRBD1, has no DNA to confirm it. Germline assignment: CDR1 SGHTA and CDR2 FQGTGA. This CDR3 region has 15 residues.

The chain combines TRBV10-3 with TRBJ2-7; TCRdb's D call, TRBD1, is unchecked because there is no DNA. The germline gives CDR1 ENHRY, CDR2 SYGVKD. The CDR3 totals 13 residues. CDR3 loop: CAIGGTGVNEQYF.

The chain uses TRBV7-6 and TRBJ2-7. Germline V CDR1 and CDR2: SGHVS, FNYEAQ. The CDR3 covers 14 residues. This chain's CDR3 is CASSLSGPLYEQYF.

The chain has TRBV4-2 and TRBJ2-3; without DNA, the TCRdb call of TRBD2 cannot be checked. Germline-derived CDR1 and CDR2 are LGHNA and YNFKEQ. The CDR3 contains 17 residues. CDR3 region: CASSQVGSGRFADTQYF.

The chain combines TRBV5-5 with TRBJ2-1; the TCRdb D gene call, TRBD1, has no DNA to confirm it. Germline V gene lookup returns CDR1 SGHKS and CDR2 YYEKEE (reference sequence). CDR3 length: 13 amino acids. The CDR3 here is CASSFRLGARLFF.

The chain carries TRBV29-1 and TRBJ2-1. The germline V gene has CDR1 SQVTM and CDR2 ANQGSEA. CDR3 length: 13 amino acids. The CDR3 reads CSVGSVSYNEQFF.

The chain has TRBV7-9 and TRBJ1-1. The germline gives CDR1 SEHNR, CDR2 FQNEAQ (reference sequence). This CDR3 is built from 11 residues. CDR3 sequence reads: CASQLNTEAFF.

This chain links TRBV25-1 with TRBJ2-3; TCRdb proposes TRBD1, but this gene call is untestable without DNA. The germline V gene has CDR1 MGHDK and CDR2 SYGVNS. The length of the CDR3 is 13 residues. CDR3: CASGKQGSDTQYF.

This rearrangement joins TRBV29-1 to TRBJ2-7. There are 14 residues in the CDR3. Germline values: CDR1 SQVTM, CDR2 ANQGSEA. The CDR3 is CSVGHSGVKYEQYF.

The CDR3 loop is CASSLAATGTTNNEQFF. The chain has TRBV5-1 and TRBJ2-1. CDR3 size: 17 residues. CDR1 is SGHRS and CDR2 is YFSETQ in the germline V gene. Drawing the rest from reference TRBV5-1 and TRBJ2-1, the complete variable domain is KAGVTQTPRYLIKTRGQQVTLSCSPISGHRSVSWYQQTPGQGLQFLFEYFSETQRNKGNFPGRFSGRQFSNSRSEMNVSTLELGDSALYLCASSLAATGTTNNEQFFGPGTRLTVL.

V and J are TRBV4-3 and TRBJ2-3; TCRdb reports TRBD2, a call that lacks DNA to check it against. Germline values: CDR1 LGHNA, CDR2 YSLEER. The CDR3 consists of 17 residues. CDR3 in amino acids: CASSQPLGSGRVDTQYF.

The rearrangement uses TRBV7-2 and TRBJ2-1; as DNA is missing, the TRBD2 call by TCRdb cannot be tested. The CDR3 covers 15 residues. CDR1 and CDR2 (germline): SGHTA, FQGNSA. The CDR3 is CASSLASGRVVGQFF. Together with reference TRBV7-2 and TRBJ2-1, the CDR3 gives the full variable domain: GAGVSQSPSNKVTEKGKDVELRCDPISGHTALYWYRQSLGQGLEFLIYFQGNSAPDKSGLPSDRFSAERTGGSVSTLTIQRTQQEDSAVYLCASSLASGRVVGQFFGPGTRLTVL.